This record covers a single T cell receptor beta chain. Sequencing was performed with immunoSEQ multiplex PCR; in TCRdb, only in-frame clones are kept and a portion is missing. The sample shows more than 250,000 clones, more than 80% of them seen only once. This record comes from a study of blood T cell repertoires in COVID-19. The germline V and J ends were trimmed by 2 bases and 6 bases, with 14 bases remaining between them. The CDR3 has 15 residues. Germline CDR1 is MRHNA and CDR2 is SNTAGT. The clonotype comes from a man younger than 35 who had recovered from COVID-19. This rearrangement joins TRBV6-4 to TRBJ2-1, with a tentative D call TRBD2 (7 bases). The material sequenced was peripheral blood. CDR3 sequence: CASSDMGGLPNEQFF. CDR3 coding DNA: TGTGCCAGCAGTGACATGGGGGGGCTCCCCAATGAGCAGTTCTTC.